This T cell receptor (beta chain) came from a study of T-cell reconstitution after alpha-beta-depleted transplantation in children. Broader study findings: From newly produced T cells came most of the T-cell counts and diversity one year after transplant. Some patients' high day-60 TCRbeta diversity was attributed to recipient cells surviving conditioning. Approximately two months post-transplant, alpha-beta T cells reportedly originated from several hundred expanded graft clones.

This clonotype was seen ten or more times. The antigen is undetermined. Between the trimmed V and J ends, which lost 0 bases and 7 bases, there was a span of 16 bases. The length of the CDR3 is 16 residues. Germline V lookup: CDR1 MNHNS, CDR2 SASEGT. Researchers prepared the TCRbeta library using unique molecular identifiers, the study reports. TCRdb re-analysed the PCR reads in MiXCR, keeping a single row per CDR3 protein. The sample lists roughly 100,000 distinct CDR3 sequences, around 7.8% occurring once. This rearrangement joins TRBV6-1 to TRBJ1-5; tentative D call: TRBD1 (6 bases). This sequence originates from a boy aged 2-9 years with acute lymphoblastic leukemia, due to receive a stem cell transplant. Sample: PBMCs, taken before TCRalphabeta/CD19-depleted stem cell transplant. In DNA form, the CDR3 reads TGTGCCAGCAGTGAAGCTGGGGGGGGCGCATACCAGCCCCAGCATTTT. Translating it yields CASSEAGGGAYQPQHF.